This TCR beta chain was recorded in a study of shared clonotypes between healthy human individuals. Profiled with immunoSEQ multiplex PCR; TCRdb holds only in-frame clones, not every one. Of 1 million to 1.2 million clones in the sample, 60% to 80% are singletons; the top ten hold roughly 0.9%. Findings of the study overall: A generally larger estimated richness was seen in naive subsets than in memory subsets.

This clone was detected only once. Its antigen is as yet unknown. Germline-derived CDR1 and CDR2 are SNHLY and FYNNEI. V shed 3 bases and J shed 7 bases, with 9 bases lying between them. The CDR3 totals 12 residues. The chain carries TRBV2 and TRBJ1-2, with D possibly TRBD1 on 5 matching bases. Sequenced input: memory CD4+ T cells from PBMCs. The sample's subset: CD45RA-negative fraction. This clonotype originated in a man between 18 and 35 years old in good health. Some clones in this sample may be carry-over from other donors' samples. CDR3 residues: CASSEFRGGYTF. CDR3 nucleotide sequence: TGTGCCAGCAGTGAGTTTAGGGGTGGCTACACCTTC.